This TCR beta chain emerged from a study of cytotoxic CD8 clonotypes in ibrutinib-treated CLL. Overall study findings and caveats: Higher circulating CD8+ T-cell counts strongly accompanied higher baseline clonality, above age-matched healthy donors.

Concerning this clone itself: What it binds is unknown.

Investigators sought sequencing depths of between 1 in 200,000 and 1 in 1 million T cells. Data came from immunoSEQ multiplex PCR; TCRdb stores just in-frame clones and leaves some out. Seen here are approximately 300,000 clones, 80% observed once, and the top ten hold over 5%. The CDR3 loop spans 14 amino acids. The V end lost 5 bases, the J end lost 1 base, and 11 bases lay between the germline ends. CDR1 is MDHEN and CDR2 is SYDVKM in the germline V gene. The material sequenced was PBMCs, taken before ibrutinib treatment. This sequence joins TRBV28 and TRBJ1-1; D is uncertain. The clonotype comes from a human donor with chronic lymphocytic leukemia. In DNA form, the CDR3 reads TGTGCCAGCAGTATATTTACGGGGAACACTGAAGCTTTCTTT. This sequence encodes CASSIFTGNTEAFF.